The rows below give T cell receptor beta chains drawn from one sample of a study of T cells after yellow fever vaccination. TCRdb reprocessed the 5' RACE reads with MiXCR, giving one entry per CDR3 protein. The sample holds 150,000 or so distinct CDR3 sequences, over 7% seen once. The sequencing here drew on CD8+ T cells sorted from PBMCs, taken 45 days after the yellow fever booster vaccination. The source is a man between 18 and 29 years old who received the YFV17D yellow fever vaccine. Each CDR3 is given with its conserved first and last residue. D genes are given only for firm matches. Clone size is shown for a subset of rows, as once, few, many or a class of expanded clone.

>-|-|15|TRBJ2-2|TRBV6-6
TGTGCCAGCAGTACCGGAGGAGGGGGCCTCGGGGAGCTGTTTTTT
CASSTGGGGLGELFF
>few|-|10|TRBJ1-1|TRBV12-3/TRBV12-4
TGTGCCAGCAGTGGGGGTGAAGCTTTCTTT
CASSGGEAFF
>-|TRBD1|16|TRBJ2-3|TRBV9
TGTGCCAGCAGCTCACGGACAGGGGGAAGCACAGATACGCAGTATTTT
CASSSRTGGSTDTQYF
>-|TRBD2|15|TRBJ2-1|TRBV15
TGTGCCACCAGCAGGACTAGCCAGGTGGGATATGAGCAGTTCTTC
CATSRTSQVGYEQFF
>-|-|13|TRBJ1-2|TRBV6-2/TRBV6-3
TGTGCCAGCAGTCCTTCCGGGTGGGCCTCTGCCAACTTC
CASSPSGWASANF
>-|TRBD1|15|TRBJ2-1|TRBV28
TGTGCCAGCAGAAGGACAGGGGGCGGGTACAATGAGCAGTTCTTC
CASRRTGGGYNEQFF
>-|-|14|TRBJ1-2|TRBV7-2
TGTGCCAGCAGCTCGGCAGGGGTTAGCTATGGCTACACCTTC
CASSSAGVSYGYTF
>few|-|13|TRBJ2-2|TRBV6-2/TRBV6-3
TGTGCCAGCAGCCTCCGGTGGGACGGGGAGCTGTTTTTT
CASSLRWDGELFF
>-|-|14|TRBJ1-6|TRBV6-1
TGTGCCAGCAGTGTACCAGGATTTAATTCACCCCTCCACTTT
CASSVPGFNSPLHF
>few|-|15|TRBJ2-2|TRBV12-3/TRBV12-4
TGTGCCAGCACCTCCCGGGATCTTAACACCGGGGAGCTGTTTTTT
CASTSRDLNTGELFF
>-|-|14|TRBJ2-5|TRBV20-1
TGCAGTGCTAGAGATCCGGGGATCGAAGAGACCCAGTACTTC
CSARDPGIEETQYF
>-|-|17|TRBJ2-6|TRBV4-1
TGCGCCAGCAGCCAAGTCAGCCCGATCTCTGGGGCCAACGTCCTGACTTTC
CASSQVSPISGANVLTF
>-|-|15|TRBJ2-3|TRBV13
TGTGCCAGCAGCTTACTCACGGGGGAGAAAGATACGCAGTATTTT
CASSLLTGEKDTQYF
>-|-|16|TRBJ2-5|TRBV4-2
TGTGCCAGCAGCCAAGAGATAGGGGGGGGAGAAGAGACCCAGTACTTC
CASSQEIGGGEETQYF
>many|-|12|TRBJ2-2|TRBV7-9
TGTGCCAGCAGTACTGTCACCGGGGAGCTGTTTTTT
CASSTVTGELFF
>few|-|15|TRBJ2-4|TRBV7-2
TGTGCCAGCAGCTTCCGACCTGGGGCCAAAAACATTCAGTACTTC
CASSFRPGAKNIQYF
>few|TRBD1|17|TRBJ1-5|TRBV23-1
TGCGCCAGCAGTCAATCACGTGGGACAGCGCTCAATCAGCCCCAGCATTTT
CASSQSRGTALNQPQHF
>many|-|14|TRBJ2-3|TRBV6-4
TGTGCCAGCAGTGAAGCCAGGGGGGCAGATACGCAGTATTTT
CASSEARGADTQYF
>-|-|15|TRBJ2-3|TRBV11-3
TGTGCCAGCAGCTTACGGGGCCAACTCACAGATACGCAGTATTTT
CASSLRGQLTDTQYF
>few|TRBD1|15|TRBJ2-7|TRBV5-1
TGCGCCAGCAGCCCCGTGGGGACAGGGGTGCACGAGCAGTACTTC
CASSPVGTGVHEQYF
>-|-|17|TRBJ1-6|TRBV20-1
TGCAGTGCTAGAGATCTTGTTGCAGGGACCAACAATTCACCCCTCCACTTT
CSARDLVAGTNNSPLHF
>few|-|17|TRBJ2-1|TRBV12-3/TRBV12-4
TGTGCCAGCAGTTTAGAGGACGATACTAGCTCCTACAATGAGCAGTTCTTC
CASSLEDDTSSYNEQFF
>few|TRBD1|14|TRBJ1-1|TRBV28
TGTGCCAGCAATGTTCAGGGGGCACTCACTGAAGCTTTCTTT
CASNVQGALTEAFF
>-|TRBD2|13|TRBJ2-5|TRBV9
TGTGCCAGCAGCGCCCGACTAGCGGAGACCCAGTACTTC
CASSARLAETQYF
>-|TRBD2|17|TRBJ2-7|TRBV9
TGTGCCAGCAGCCCTGGGACTAGCGGGGGGTCTCCCTACGAGCAGTACTTC
CASSPGTSGGSPYEQYF
>many|-|15|TRBJ2-7|TRBV29-1
TGCAGCGTTGAAAAGGGAAGGGGCCGCCTAAACGAGCAGTACTTC
CSVEKGRGRLNEQYF
>few|-|13|TRBJ1-2|TRBV6-2/TRBV6-3
TGTGCCAGCAGAACAAGGGACCTAGGAGGCTACACCTTC
CASRTRDLGGYTF
>-|-|14|TRBJ2-1|TRBV7-6
TGTGCCAGCAGCTTAGCGGGGGGCGCGGATGAGCAGTTCTTC
CASSLAGGADEQFF
>few|-|12|TRBJ1-1|TRBV28
TGTGCCAGCAACAGAGGGTTTGCTGAAGCTTTCTTT
CASNRGFAEAFF
>-|TRBD2|17|TRBJ2-1|TRBV3-1
TGTGCCAGCAGCCAAGACCTTAGCGGGGGGGGACTTAGTGAGCAGTTCTTC
CASSQDLSGGGLSEQFF
>few|TRBD1|14|TRBJ2-7|TRBV3-1
TGTGCCAGCAGCCAAGGGTTCACAGGGGACGAGCAGTACTTC
CASSQGFTGDEQYF
>medium-sized|-|17|TRBJ2-6|TRBV4-3
TGCGCCAGCAGCCAAGGGTCCAGCCCCTCTGGGGCCAACGTCCTGACTTTC
CASSQGSSPSGANVLTF
>few|TRBD2|15|TRBJ2-1|TRBV7-3
TGTGCCAGCAGCGCCCGCGGGGGATCCTACAATGAGCAGTTCTTC
CASSARGGSYNEQFF
>-|TRBD1|13|TRBJ2-3|TRBV29-1
TGCAGCGCGTCGAGGGACAGGGGAGATACGCAGTATTTT
CSASRDRGDTQYF
>-|-|16|TRBJ2-1|TRBV27
TGTGCCAGCAGTTTAATGGAGGGGGGGGCCAAAAATGAGCAGTTCTTC
CASSLMEGGAKNEQFF
>-|-|18|TRBJ2-1|TRBV9
TGTGCCAGCAGCGTAGCTGTATTCGGGCAGGGAGGAAACAATGAGCAGTTCTTC
CASSVAVFGQGGNNEQFF
>-|TRBD1|15|TRBJ1-5|TRBV5-5
TGTGCCAGCAGCCCGACAGGGGATAGCAATCAGCCCCAGCATTTT
CASSPTGDSNQPQHF
>few|TRBD1|14|TRBJ1-2|TRBV4-1
TGCGCCAGCAGCCAAGAAGGAGGGGGCGAGGGCTACACCTTC
CASSQEGGGEGYTF
>many|-|14|TRBJ2-1|TRBV7-2
TGTGCCAGCAGCTTAGATGGTTCCTACAATGAGCAGTTCTTC
CASSLDGSYNEQFF
>few|-|15|TRBJ2-7|TRBV4-2
TGTGCCAGCAGCCAAGGGGCCAGTCTCTCCTACGAGCAGTACTTC
CASSQGASLSYEQYF
>few|-|17|TRBJ1-5|TRBV4-1
TGCGCCAGCAGCCAACCCCGGGGGTGGGATAGCAATCAGCCCCAGCATTTT
CASSQPRGWDSNQPQHF
>few|-|11|TRBJ2-7|TRBV18
TGTGCCAGCTCACCCGGCGACGAGCAGTACTTC
CASSPGDEQYF
>few|-|13|TRBJ2-7|TRBV29-1
TGCAGCGTTGAGGAGGTGAGCTCCTACGAGCAGTACTTC
CSVEEVSSYEQYF
>-|-|12|TRBJ1-5|TRBV3-1
TGTGCTCGCTGGCGGCGGAATCAGCCCCAGCATTTT
CARWRRNQPQHF
>-|-|13|TRBJ1-2|TRBV6-5
TGTGCCAGCAGCTCCCCTGGGGCGGATGGCTACACCTTC
CASSSPGADGYTF
>-|TRBD1|15|TRBJ2-3|TRBV4-3
TGCGCCAGCAGCCCGGATAGGGACAGGACAGATACGCAGTATTTT
CASSPDRDRTDTQYF
>few|TRBD2|15|TRBJ2-5|TRBV25-1
TGTGCCAGCAGTAATAGCGGGGGGATTTGGGAGACCCAGTACTTC
CASSNSGGIWETQYF